Listed here is a single T cell receptor (beta chain). This entry belongs to a study of control samples from healthy donors and cancer patients. This CDR3 spans 15 amino acids. Trimming pared 6 bases from V and 0 bases from J, leaving 12 bases between. CDR1 SGHAT and CDR2 FQNNGV come from the germline V gene. Here immunoSEQ multiplex PCR was the method, and the copy in TCRdb shows in-frame clones only, minus some. Among 170,000 or so clones listed, around 95% were seen once. The sequenced sample was blood. The chain carries TRBV11-2 and TRBJ2-1; a weak D match, TRBD1 (6 bases). The TCR was taken from a woman between 40 and 55 years old in good health. The CDR3 nucleotides are TGTGCCAGCAGTGGACAGCTTAGCTCCTACAATGAGCAGTTCTTC. It translates to CASSGQLSSYNEQFF.